This section outlines one T cell receptor beta chain sequence together with its context. The V gene's germline CDR1 is SQVTM and CDR2 ANQGSEA. V lost 3 bases, J lost 6 bases, and 6 bases stayed unmatched. There are 14 residues in the CDR3. This entry belongs to a study of blood T cells in healthy people across ages. A second about 7 to 11 cycle PCR used barcoded and J-beta primers. Each cDNA molecule, via a template-switch adaptor with 12 random nucleotides, was tagged. Using its own MiXCR run on the 5' RACE reads, TCRdb lists one record per CDR3 protein. The sample has roughly 1.4 million distinct CDR3 sequences, approximately 59% seen once.

Sample: blood. This TCR was sampled from a man aged 18 to 29 in good health. This rearrangement joins TRBV29-1 to TRBJ2-1, with TRBD2 matching over 9 bases. CDR3 DNA sequence: TGCAGCGTTGACCTCACTAGCGGGCTCAATGAGCAGTTCTTC. This codes for CSVDLTSGLNEQFF.